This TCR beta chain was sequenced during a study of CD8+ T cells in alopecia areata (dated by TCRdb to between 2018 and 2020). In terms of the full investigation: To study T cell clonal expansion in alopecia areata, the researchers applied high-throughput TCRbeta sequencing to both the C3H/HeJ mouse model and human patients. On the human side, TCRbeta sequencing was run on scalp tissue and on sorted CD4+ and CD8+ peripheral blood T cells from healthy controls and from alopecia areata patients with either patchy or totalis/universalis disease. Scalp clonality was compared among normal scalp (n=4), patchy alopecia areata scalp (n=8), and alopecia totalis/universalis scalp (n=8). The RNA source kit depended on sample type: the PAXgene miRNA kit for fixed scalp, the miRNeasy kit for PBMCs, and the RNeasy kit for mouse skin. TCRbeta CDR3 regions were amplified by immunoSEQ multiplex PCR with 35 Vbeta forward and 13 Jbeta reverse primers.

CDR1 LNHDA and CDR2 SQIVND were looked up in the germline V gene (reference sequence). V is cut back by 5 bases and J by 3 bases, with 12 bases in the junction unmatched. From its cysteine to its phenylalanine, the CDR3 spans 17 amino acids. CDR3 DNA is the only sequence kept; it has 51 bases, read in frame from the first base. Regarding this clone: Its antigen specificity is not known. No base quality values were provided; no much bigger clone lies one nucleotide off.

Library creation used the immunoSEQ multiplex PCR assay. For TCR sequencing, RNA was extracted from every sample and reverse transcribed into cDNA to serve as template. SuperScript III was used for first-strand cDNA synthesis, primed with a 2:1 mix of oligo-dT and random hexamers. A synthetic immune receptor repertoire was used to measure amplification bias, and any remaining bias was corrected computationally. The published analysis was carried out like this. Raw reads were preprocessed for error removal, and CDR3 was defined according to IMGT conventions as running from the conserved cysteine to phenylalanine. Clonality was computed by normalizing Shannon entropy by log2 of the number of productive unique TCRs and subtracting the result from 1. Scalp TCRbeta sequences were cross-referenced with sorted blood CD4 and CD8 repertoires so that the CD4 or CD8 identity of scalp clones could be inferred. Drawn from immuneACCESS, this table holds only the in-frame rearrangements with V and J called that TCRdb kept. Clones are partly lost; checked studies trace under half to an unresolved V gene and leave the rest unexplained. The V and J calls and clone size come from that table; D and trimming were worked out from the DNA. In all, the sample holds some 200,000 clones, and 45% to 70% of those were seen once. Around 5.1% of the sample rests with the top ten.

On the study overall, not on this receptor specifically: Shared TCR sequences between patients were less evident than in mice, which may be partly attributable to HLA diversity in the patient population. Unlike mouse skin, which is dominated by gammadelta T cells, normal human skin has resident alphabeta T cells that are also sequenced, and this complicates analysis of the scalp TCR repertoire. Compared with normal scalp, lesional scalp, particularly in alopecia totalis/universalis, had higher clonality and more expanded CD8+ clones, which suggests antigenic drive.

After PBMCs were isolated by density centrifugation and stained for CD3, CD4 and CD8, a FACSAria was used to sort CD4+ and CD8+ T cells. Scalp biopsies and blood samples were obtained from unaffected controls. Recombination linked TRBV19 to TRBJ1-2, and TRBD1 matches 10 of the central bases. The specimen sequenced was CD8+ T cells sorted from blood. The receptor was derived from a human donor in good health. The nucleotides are TGTGCCAGTAGTTCCCGGGACAGGGGCCCCAAAGACTATGGCTACACCTTC. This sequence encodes CASSSRDRGPKDYGYTF.